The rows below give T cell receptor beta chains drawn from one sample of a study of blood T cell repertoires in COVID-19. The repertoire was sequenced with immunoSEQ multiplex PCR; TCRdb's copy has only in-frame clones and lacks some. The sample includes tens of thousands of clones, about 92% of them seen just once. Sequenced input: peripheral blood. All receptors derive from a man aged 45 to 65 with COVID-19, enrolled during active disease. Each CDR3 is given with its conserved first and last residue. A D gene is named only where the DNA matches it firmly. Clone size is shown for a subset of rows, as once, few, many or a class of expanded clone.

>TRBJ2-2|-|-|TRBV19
TGTGCCAGTAGTAGCAGTAACACGAACACCGGGGAGCTGTTTTTT
CASSSSNTNTGELFF
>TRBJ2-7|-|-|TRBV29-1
TGCAGCGTTGATAGAGGGCCCCCCTACGAGCAGTACTTC
CSVDRGPPYEQYF
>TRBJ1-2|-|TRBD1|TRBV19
TGTGCCAGTGGCAGGGGGGACAATAGCTATGGCTACACCTTC
CASGRGDNSYGYTF
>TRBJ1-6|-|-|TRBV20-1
TGCAGTGCTAATGAGGGAGGCTCACCCCTCCACTTT
CSANEGGSPLHF
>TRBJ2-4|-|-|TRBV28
TGTGCCAGCAGTTCCGGTAGTAAAAACATTCAGTACTTC
CASSSGSKNIQYF
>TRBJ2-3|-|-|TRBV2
TGTGCCAGCAGTGGAAACAGCCTCTCCACAGATACGCAGTATTTT
CASSGNSLSTDTQYF
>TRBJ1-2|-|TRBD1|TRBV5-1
TGCGCCAGCAGCCTCACAGGGGGAACGGAGAATGGCTACACCTTC
CASSLTGGTENGYTF
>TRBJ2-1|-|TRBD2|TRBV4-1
TGCGCCAGCAGCCAAGATCGTGCTAGCGGGAGAATGAACAATGAGCAGTTCTTC
CASSQDRASGRMNNEQFF
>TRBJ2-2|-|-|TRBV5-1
TGCGCCAGCACCGATGACACCTACACCGGGGAGCTGTTTTTT
CASTDDTYTGELFF
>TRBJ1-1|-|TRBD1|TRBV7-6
TGTGCCAGCAGCTTGGGGGGACAGGCGTTTTACACTGAAGCTTTCTTT
CASSLGGQAFYTEAFF
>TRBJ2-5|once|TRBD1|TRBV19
TGTGCCAGTAGTATAGGGTACCGGACAGGAGAAGAGACCCAGTACTTC
CASSIGYRTGEETQYF
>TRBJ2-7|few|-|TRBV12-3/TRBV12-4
TGTGCCAGCAGTTACGGAGAGAGGTACGAGCAGTACTTC
CASSYGERYEQYF
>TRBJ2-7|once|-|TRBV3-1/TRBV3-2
TGTGCCAGCAGCCAAGGAGGGCGGAGGGGCTCCTACGAGCAGTACTTC
CASSQGGRRGSYEQYF
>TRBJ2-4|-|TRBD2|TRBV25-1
TGTGCCAGCAGTGTATCTAGCGGGAGAGACATTCAGTACTTC
CASSVSSGRDIQYF
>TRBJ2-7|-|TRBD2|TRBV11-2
TGTGCCAGCACTCTAGCGGGAGGGACCTACGAGCAGTACTTC
CASTLAGGTYEQYF
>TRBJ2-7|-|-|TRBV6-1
TGTGCCAGCAGTGAAGGGGGCTGGTTTGGGGATGGGTACGAGCAGTACTTC
CASSEGGWFGDGYEQYF
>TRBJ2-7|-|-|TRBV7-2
TGTGCCAGCAGCCCTCGGGCGGCGGGGAGCTCCTACGAGCAGTACTTC
CASSPRAAGSSYEQYF
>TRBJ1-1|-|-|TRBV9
TGTGCCAGCAGCGTCCAGGATACGAACACTGAAGCTTTCTTT
CASSVQDTNTEAFF
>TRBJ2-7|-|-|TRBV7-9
TGTGCCACCCGGACAGACTCCTACGAGCAGTACTTC
CATRTDSYEQYF
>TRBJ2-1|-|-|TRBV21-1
TGTGCCAGCAGCAAAGGTCCACGTCCGGGGGGTGGATACAATGAGCAGTTCTTC
CASSKGPRPGGGYNEQFF
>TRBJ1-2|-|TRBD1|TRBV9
TGTGCCAGCAGCTTTGCCGGGACAGGGAGGGGTGGCTACACCTTC
CASSFAGTGRGGYTF
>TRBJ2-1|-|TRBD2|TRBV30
TGTGCCTGGAGTGCACTAGCGGGAGGGTATGAGCAGTTCTTC
CAWSALAGGYEQFF
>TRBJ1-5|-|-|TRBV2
TGTGCCAGCAGTGAGGACAGCCAGAATCAGCCCCAGCATTTT
CASSEDSQNQPQHF
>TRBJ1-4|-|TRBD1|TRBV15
TGTGCCACCAGCACAGGGGGCCCGGCAACTAATGAAAAACTGTTTTTT
CATSTGGPATNEKLFF
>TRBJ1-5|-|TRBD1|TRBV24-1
TGTGCCACCAGCGAGGGGGGACAGAATCAGCCCCAGCATTTT
CATSEGGQNQPQHF
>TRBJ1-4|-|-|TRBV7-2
TGTGCCAGCAGCTTAGTAACGGGGGCTAATGAAAAACTGTTTTTT
CASSLVTGANEKLFF
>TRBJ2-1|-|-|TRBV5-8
TGTGCCAGCAGCCGTCTACCGAGCTCCTACAATGAGCAGTTCTTC
CASSRLPSSYNEQFF
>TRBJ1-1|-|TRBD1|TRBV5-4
TGTGCCAGCAGCCGACAGGGAATGAACACTGAAGCTTTCTTT
CASSRQGMNTEAFF
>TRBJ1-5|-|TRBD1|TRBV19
TGTGCCAGTAGTATAGCGGCAGGGGGCGGCAATCAGCCCCAGCATTTT
CASSIAAGGGNQPQHF
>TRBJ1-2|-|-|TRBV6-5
TGTGCCAGCAGCCAAACAGGGAACTATGGCTACACCTTC
CASSQTGNYGYTF
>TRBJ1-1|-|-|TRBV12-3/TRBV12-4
TGTGCCACCGCTTTACAGGGAGTGCGGGCTTTCTTT
CATALQGVRAFF
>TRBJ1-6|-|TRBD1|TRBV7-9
TGTGCCAGCAGCTTGACAGGGAAGCGATCACCCCTCCACTTT
CASSLTGKRSPLHF
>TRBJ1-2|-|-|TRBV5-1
TGCGCCAGCAGCTTAACATTGGACTATGGCTACACCTTC
CASSLTLDYGYTF
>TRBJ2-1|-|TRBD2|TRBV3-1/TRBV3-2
TGTGCCAGCAGCCCAACTAGCGCAGCCTACAATGAGCAGTTCTTC
CASSPTSAAYNEQFF
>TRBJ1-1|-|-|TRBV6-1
TGTGCCAGCAGTGAAACACAGGGTTTTTACACTGAAGCTTTCTTT
CASSETQGFYTEAFF
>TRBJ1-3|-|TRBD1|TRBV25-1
TGTGCCAGCAGTCATAAACAGGGGACGGCTGGAAACACCATATATTTT
CASSHKQGTAGNTIYF
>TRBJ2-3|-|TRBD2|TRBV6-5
TGTGCCAGCAGTTGGGGGGGACTAGCGGGCACAGATACGCAGTATTTT
CASSWGGLAGTDTQYF
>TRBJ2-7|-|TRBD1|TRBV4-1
TGCGCCAGCAGCCAGACCGGGACAGGGGGAGAGCAGTACTTC
CASSQTGTGGEQYF
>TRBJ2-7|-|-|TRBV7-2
TGTGCCAGCAGCTTGGGCCCTCGCGAGCAGTACTTC
CASSLGPREQYF
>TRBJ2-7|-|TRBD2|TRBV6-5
TGTGCCAGCAGTTATTCCGGGACTAGTCTCCACGAGCAGTACTTC
CASSYSGTSLHEQYF
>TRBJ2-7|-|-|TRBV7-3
TGTGCCAGCAGCTTAGCCGCGACTGGAATGGGCGAGCAGTACTTC
CASSLAATGMGEQYF
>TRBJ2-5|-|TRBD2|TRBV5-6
TGTGCCAGCAGCTACGGACTAGCGGGATACCAAGAGACCCAGTACTTC
CASSYGLAGYQETQYF
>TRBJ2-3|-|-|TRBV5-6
TGTGCCAGCACTCGAAGGGGTGGGGTCACAGATACGCAGTATTTT
CASTRRGGVTDTQYF
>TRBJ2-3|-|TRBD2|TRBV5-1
TGCGCCAGCGCGGGACTAGCGGGAGTGACAGATACGCAGTATTTT
CASAGLAGVTDTQYF
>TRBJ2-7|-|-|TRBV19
TGTGCCAGTAGTCCCACCCTCGGAGTAGGGGACTGGTACGAGCAGTACTTC
CASSPTLGVGDWYEQYF
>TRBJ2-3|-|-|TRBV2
TGTGCCAGCACTGCCGGGAGAAGGGAAGTTACGCAGTATTTT
CASTAGRREVTQYF
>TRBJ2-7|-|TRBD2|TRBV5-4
TGTGCCAGCAGCTTATTAGGTGGGACTAGCGGGACCTCTCCTCAGCAGTACTTC
CASSLLGGTSGTSPQQYF
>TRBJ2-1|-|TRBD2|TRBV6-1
TGTGCCAGCAGTGAAGGACTAGCGGGAGACGTGAATGAGCAGTTCTTC
CASSEGLAGDVNEQFF
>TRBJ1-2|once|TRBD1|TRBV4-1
TGCGCCAGCAGCCAGACAGGGGGAGCTAACTATGGCTACACCTTC
CASSQTGGANYGYTF
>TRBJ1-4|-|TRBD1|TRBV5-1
TGCGCCAGCAGGAACCACAGGGGGACTAATGAAAAACTGTTTTTT
CASRNHRGTNEKLFF
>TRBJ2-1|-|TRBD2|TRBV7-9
TGTGCCAGCAGCTCCAGGACTAGCGGGCAGTTCTTC
CASSSRTSGQFF
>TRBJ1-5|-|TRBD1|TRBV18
TGTGCCAGCTCACCACCGACAGGGGTGAATCAGCCCCAGCATTTT
CASSPPTGVNQPQHF
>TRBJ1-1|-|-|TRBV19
TGTGCCAGTAGATTAACGGGTCCAAGAAACACTGAAGCTTTCTTT
CASRLTGPRNTEAFF
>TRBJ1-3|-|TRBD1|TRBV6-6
TGTGCCAGCAGTCGAGCCGGGACAGGGGGCGCTGGAAACACCATATATTTT
CASSRAGTGGAGNTIYF
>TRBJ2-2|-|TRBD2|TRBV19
TGTGCCAGTAGTACTTCACTAGCGGGAGGGTTCACCGGGGAGCTGTTTTTT
CASSTSLAGGFTGELFF
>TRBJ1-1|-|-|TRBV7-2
TGTGCCAGCAGCTACCAGGGGATCAGGAACACTGAAGCTTTCTTT
CASSYQGIRNTEAFF
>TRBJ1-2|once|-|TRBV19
TGTGCCAGTAGTATTGGGGCAGGGTTGGGTGGCTACACCTTC
CASSIGAGLGGYTF